This passage covers 10 T cell receptor beta chains from one sample sequenced in a study of shared clonotypes between healthy human individuals. The data were produced by immunoSEQ multiplex PCR, yet TCRdb's version contains in-frame clones alone and is incomplete. The table shows 1,400,000 or so clones, with approximately 98.5% occurring only once. Sequenced: naive CD4+ T cells sorted from blood. Subset reported: CD45RA+ positively selected. The receptor source for this set is a man aged 25 to 40 in good health.

This chain links TRBV5-1 with TRBJ2-7, with 7 bases identical to TRBD1. Per the germline V gene, CDR1 is SGHRS and CDR2 is YFSETQ. This CDR3 is 13 amino acids long. With 3 bases clipped from V and 4 bases from J, the junction kept 4 bases outside the gene matches. This CDR3 is CASSWDSRYEQYF. The CDR3 coding sequence is TGCGCCAGCAGCTGGGACAGTCGTTACGAGCAGTACTTC.

This clone was seen only once. Other DNA sequences in the same sample also yield this CDR3. The chain uses TRBV18 and TRBJ2-2; 9 bases are shared with TRBD1. With V trimmed by 6 bases and J by 2 bases, 4 bases remained unmatched. The CDR3 has 15 residues. Germline V gene sequence: CDR1 KGHSH, CDR2 LQKENI. The chain's CDR3 is CASSPGQGNTGELFF. The CDR3 DNA reads as TGTGCCAGCTCTCCGGGACAGGGAAACACCGGGGAGCTGTTTTTT.

The chain links TRBV2 to TRBJ1-1; tentative D call: TRBD1 (6 bases). This CDR3 is built from 15 residues. V lost 5 bases to trimming and J lost 1 base, with 14 bases between them. The germline gives CDR1 SNHLY, CDR2 FYNNEI. The CDR3 nucleotides are TGTGCCAGCAGTCACCCGGGACACCCGAACACTGAAGCTTTCTTT. This sequence encodes CASSHPGHPNTEAFF.

V usage is TRBV5-6 and J usage is TRBJ2-3; D is uncertain. Germline V CDR1 and CDR2: SGHDT, YYEEEE. With 2 bases removed from V and 3 bases from J, the gap between germline ends came to 7 bases. The CDR3 runs to 13 residues. CDR3: CASSLPQTDTQYF. The CDR3 DNA is TGTGCCAGCAGCTTACCACAAACAGATACGCAGTATTTT.

This chain links TRBV18 with TRBJ2-7; a weak D match, TRBD1 (6 bases). The germline V gene encodes CDR1 KGHSH and CDR2 LQKENI. Trimming shortened V by 6 bases and J by 0 bases, and 12 bases separated the two germline ends. The CDR3 length is 14 residues. The CDR3 region is CASSSGASSYEQYF. In nucleotides, the CDR3 is TGTGCCAGCTCTTCAGGGGCCAGCTCCTACGAGCAGTACTTC.

This chain uses TRBV18 with TRBJ2-3; D is perhaps TRBD2 (6 bases). Germline CDR1 is KGHSH and CDR2 is LQKENI. With 3 bases removed from V and 5 bases from J, the gap between germline ends came to 12 bases. The CDR3 has 14 amino acids. As DNA, the CDR3 is TGTGCCAGCTCACCCGGACTAAGCGTAGATACGCAGTATTTT. This gives the protein CASSPGLSVDTQYF.

The J gene is TRBJ1-1, the V gene TRBV6-1, with a possible D match to TRBD1 (5 bases). Germline CDR1 MNHNS, CDR2 SASEGT. The V end was cut by 4 bases, the J end by 8 bases, with 11 bases between. The CDR3 consists of 12 residues. Written as DNA, the CDR3 is TGTGCCAGCAGTGTATCTAACAGGGAAGCTTTCTTT. The encoded protein is CASSVSNREAFF.

The CDR3 bases are TGTGCCAGCTCACCACCGGGGTTAGCGGGAGGCTCCTACGAGCAGTACTTC. Its protein is CASSPPGLAGGSYEQYF. The chain employs TRBV18 and TRBJ2-7; 10 bases line up with TRBD2. Trimming cost V 0 bases and J 0 bases; bases outside gene matches: 5. The CDR3 has 17 amino acids. Germline loops: CDR1 KGHSH, CDR2 LQKENI.

CDR3 nucleotide sequence: TGTGCCAGCAGTGACTCCGAGCGGGGCTACTTTTGGAACTGTATTGTCGGGCAGTACTTC. The encoded protein is CASSDSERGYFWNCIVGQYF. V is TRBV6-4 and J is TRBJ2-7; 7 bases match TRBD2. Germline values: CDR1 MRHNA, CDR2 SNTAGT. The ends lost 0 bases at V and 9 bases at J; junction bases unmatched: 26. This CDR3 is built from 20 residues.

V is TRBV30 and J is TRBJ2-7; 8 nucleotides align to TRBD1. This CDR3 has 15 residues. The germline V gene encodes CDR1 GTSNPN and CDR2 SVGIG (reference sequence). V shed 0 bases, J shed 4 bases, and the junction held 8 bases outside the gene matches. CDR3 loop: CAWSVGRQGWYEQYF. CDR3 in DNA: TGTGCCTGGAGTGTAGGGCGACAGGGGTGGTACGAGCAGTACTTC.